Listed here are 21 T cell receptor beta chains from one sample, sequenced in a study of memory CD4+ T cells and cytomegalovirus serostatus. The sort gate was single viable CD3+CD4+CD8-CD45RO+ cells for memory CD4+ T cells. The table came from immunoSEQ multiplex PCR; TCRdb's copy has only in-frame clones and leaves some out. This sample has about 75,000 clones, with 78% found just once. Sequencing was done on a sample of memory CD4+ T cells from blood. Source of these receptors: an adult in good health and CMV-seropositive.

CDR3 sequence (DNA): TGTGCCAGCAGGAACCGAGTAGGGACTGAGTACTTC. This codes for CASRNRVGTEYF. V is TRBV27 and J is TRBJ2-4, with D possibly TRBD2 on 6 matching bases. There are 12 residues in the CDR3. Per the germline V gene, CDR1 is MNHEY and CDR2 is SMNVEV (reference sequence). Trimming pared 6 bases from V and 14 bases from J, leaving 17 bases between.

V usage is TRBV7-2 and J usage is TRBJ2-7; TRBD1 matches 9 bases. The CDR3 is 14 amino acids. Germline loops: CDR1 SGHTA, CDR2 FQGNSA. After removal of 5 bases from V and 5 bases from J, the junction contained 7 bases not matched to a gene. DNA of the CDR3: TGTGCCAGCAGCATAGGACAGGGGCCCCACGAGCAGTACTTC. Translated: CASSIGQGPHEQYF.

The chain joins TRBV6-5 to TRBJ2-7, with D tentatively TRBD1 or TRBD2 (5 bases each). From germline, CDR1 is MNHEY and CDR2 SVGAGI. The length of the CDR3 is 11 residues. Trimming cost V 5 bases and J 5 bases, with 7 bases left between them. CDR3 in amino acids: CASSRGDEQYF. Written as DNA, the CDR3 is TGTGCCAGCAGTCGAGGGGACGAGCAGTACTTC.

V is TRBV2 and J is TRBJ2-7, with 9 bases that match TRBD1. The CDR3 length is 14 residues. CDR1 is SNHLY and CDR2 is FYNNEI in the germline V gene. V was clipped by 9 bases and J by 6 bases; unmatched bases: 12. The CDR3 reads CASPKDRGWGEQYF. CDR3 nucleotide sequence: TGTGCCAGTCCGAAGGACAGGGGTTGGGGCGAGCAGTACTTC.

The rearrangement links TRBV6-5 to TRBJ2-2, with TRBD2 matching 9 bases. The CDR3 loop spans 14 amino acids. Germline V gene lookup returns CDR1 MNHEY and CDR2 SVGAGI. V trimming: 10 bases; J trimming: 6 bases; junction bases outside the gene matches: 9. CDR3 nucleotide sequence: TGTGCCACATCCTGGCGGGGGGGAGCCGGGGAGCTGTTTTTT. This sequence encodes CATSWRGGAGELFF.

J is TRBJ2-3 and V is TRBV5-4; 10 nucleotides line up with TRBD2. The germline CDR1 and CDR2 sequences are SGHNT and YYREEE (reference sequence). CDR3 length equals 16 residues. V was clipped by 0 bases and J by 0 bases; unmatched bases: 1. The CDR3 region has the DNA TGTGCCAGCAGCTTGGGTAGCGGGAGGAGCACAGATACGCAGTATTTT. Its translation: CASSLGSGRSTDTQYF. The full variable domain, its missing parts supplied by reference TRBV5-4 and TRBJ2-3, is ETGVTQSPTHLIKTRGQQVTLRCSSQSGHNTVSWYQQALGQGPQFIFQYYREEENGRGNFPPRFSGLQFPNYSSELNVNALELDDSALYLCASSLGSGRSTDTQYFGPGTRLTVL.

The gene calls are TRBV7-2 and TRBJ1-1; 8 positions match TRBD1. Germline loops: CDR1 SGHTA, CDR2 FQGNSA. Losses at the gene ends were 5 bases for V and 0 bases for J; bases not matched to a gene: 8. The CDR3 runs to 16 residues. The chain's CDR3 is CASSPYLQGVNTEAFF. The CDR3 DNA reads TGTGCCAGCAGCCCGTATCTACAGGGGGTGAACACTGAAGCTTTCTTT.

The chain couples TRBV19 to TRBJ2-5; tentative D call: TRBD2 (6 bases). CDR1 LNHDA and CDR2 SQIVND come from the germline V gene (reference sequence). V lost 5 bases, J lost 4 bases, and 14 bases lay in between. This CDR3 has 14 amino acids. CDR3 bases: TGTGCCAGTAGTCCCCCGGGAGTTCGAGAGACCCAGTACTTC. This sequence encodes CASSPPGVRETQYF.

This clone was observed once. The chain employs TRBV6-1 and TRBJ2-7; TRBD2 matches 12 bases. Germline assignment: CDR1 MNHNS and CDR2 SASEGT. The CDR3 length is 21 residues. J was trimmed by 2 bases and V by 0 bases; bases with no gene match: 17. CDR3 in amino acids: CASSEALPGRGLAGVTYEQYF. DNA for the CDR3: TGTGCCAGCAGTGAAGCGCTCCCAGGCAGGGGACTAGCGGGCGTCACCTACGAGCAGTACTTC.

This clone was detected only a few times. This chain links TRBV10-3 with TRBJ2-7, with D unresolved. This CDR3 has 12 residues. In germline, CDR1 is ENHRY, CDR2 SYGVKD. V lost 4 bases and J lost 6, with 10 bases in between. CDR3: CAISAADREQYV. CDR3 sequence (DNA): TGTGCCATCAGTGCGGCGGATCGCGAGCAGTACGTC.

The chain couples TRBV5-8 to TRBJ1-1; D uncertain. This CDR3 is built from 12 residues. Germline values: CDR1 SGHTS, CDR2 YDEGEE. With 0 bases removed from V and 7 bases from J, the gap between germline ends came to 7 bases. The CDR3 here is CASSLVVFEAFF. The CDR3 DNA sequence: TGTGCCAGCAGCTTGGTGGTTTTTGAAGCTTTCTTT. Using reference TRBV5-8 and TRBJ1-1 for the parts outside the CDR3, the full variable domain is EAGVTQSPTHLIKTRGQQATLRCSPISGHTSVYWYQQALGLGLQFLLWYDEGEERNRGNFPPRFSGRQFPNYSSELNVNALELEDSALYLCASSLVVFEAFFGQGTRLTVV.

CDR3: CASSHPLAGGIGDRFF. The DNA for the CDR3 is TGCGCCAGCAGCCACCCACTAGCGGGAGGAATTGGGGACCGGTTCTTC. The chain couples TRBV4-1 to TRBJ2-1, with 12 nucleotides matching TRBD2. Losses at the gene ends were 3 bases for V and 15 bases for J; bases not matched to a gene: 15. Germline assignment: CDR1 MGHRA and CDR2 YSYEKL. The CDR3 runs to 16 residues.

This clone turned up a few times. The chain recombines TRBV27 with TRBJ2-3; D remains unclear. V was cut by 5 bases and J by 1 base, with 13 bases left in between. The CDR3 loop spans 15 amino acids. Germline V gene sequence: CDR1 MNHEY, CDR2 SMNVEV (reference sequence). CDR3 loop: CASSRTLIRTDTQYF. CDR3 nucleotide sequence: TGTGCCAGCAGTCGAACCTTGATCCGCACAGATACGCAGTATTTT.

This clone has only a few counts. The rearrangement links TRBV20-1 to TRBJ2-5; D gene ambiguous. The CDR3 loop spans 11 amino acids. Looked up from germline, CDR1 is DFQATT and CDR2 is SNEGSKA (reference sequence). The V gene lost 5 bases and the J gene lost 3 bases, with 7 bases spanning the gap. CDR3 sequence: CSAFPKETQYF. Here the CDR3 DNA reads TGCAGTGCTTTCCCAAAAGAGACCCAGTACTTC.

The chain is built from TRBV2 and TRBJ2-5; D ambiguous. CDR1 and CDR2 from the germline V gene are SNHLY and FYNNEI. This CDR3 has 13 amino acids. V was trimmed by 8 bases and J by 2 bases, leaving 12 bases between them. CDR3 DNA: TGTGCCAGCTCCCCACGGGCACAAGAGACCCAGTACTTC. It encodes CASSPRAQETQYF.

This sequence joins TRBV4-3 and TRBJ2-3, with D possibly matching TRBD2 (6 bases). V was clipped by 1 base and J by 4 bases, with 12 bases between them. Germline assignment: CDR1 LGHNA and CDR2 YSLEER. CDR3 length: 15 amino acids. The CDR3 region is CASSQGLGGADTQYF. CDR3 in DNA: TGCGCCAGCAGCCAAGGACTAGGAGGCGCAGATACGCAGTATTTT.

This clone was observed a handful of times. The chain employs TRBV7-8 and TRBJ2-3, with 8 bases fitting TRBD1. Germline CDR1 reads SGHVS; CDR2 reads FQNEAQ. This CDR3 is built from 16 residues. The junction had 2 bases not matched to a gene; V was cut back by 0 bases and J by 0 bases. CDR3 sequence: CASSLARGQSTDTQYF. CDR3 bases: TGTGCCAGCAGCTTAGCCAGGGGGCAGAGCACAGATACGCAGTATTTT.

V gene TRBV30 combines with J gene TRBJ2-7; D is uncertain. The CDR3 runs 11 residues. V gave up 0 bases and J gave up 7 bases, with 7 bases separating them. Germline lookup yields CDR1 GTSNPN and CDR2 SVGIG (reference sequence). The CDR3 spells CAWSVKLEQYF. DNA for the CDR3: TGTGCCTGGAGTGTAAAATTAGAGCAGTACTTC.

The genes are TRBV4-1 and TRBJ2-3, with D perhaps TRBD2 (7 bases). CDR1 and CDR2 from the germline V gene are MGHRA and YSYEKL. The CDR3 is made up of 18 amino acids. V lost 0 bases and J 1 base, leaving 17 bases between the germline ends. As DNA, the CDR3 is TGCGCCAGCAGCCAAGAGGGGGCCGGGAGGCAGGGCACAGATACGCAGTATTTT. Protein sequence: CASSQEGAGRQGTDTQYF.

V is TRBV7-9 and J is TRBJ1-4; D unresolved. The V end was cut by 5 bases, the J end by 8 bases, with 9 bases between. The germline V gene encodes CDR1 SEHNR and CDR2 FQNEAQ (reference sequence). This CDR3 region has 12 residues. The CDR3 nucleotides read TGTGCCAGCAGCCGGACTCGGGAAAAACTGTTTTTT. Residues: CASSRTREKLFF.

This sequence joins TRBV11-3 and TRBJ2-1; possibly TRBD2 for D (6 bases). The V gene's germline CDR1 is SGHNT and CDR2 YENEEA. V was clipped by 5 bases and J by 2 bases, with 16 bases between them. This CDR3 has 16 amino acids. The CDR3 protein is CASSPRRTTPYNEQFF. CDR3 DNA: TGTGCCAGCAGCCCCCGCCGGACTACCCCCTACAATGAGCAGTTCTTC.